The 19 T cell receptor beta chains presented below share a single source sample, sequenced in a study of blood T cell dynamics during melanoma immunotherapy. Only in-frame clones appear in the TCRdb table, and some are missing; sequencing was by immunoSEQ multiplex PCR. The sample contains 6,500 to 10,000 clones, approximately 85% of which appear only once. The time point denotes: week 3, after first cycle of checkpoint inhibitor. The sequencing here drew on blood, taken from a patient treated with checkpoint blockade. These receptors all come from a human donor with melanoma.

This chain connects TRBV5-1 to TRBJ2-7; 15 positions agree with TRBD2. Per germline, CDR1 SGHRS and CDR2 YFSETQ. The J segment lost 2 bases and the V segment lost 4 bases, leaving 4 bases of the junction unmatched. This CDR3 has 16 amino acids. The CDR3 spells CASSEGTSGRTYEQYF. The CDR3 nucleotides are TGCGCCAGCAGCGAGGGGACTAGCGGGAGGACCTACGAGCAGTACTTC.

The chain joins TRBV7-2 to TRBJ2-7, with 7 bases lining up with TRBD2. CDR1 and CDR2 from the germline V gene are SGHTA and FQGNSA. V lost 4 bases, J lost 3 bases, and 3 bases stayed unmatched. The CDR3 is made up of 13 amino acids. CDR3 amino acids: CASSWWTSYEQYF. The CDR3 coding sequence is TGTGCCAGCAGCTGGTGGACTAGCTACGAGCAGTACTTC.

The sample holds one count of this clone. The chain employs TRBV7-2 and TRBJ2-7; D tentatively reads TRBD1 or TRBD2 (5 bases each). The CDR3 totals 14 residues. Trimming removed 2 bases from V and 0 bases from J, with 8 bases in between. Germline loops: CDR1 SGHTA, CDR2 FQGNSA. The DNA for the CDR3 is TGTGCCAGCAGCTTATCAGGGAGCTCCTACGAGCAGTACTTC. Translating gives CASSLSGSSYEQYF. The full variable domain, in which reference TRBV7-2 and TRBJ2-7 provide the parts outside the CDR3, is GAGVSQSPSNKVTEKGKDVELRCDPISGHTALYWYRQSLGQGLEFLIYFQGNSAPDKSGLPSDRFSAERTGGSVSTLTIQRTQQEDSAVYLCASSLSGSSYEQYFGPGTRLTVT.

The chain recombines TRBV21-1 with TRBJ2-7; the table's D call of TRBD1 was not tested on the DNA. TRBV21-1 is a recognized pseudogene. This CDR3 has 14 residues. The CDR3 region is CASSKVRAPSEQYF. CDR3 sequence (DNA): TGTGCCAGCAGCAAAGTCAGGGCCCCCTCCGAGCAGTACTTC.

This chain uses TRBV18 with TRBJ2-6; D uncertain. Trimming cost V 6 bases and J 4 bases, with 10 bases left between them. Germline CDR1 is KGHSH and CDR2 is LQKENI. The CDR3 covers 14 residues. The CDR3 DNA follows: TGTGCCAGCTCCCCTACCGCCGGGGCCAACGTCCTGACTTTC. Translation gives CASSPTAGANVLTF.

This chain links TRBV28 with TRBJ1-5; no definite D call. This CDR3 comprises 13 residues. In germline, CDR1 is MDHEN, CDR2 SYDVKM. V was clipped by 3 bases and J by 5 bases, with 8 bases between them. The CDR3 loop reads CASSFSFYQPQHF. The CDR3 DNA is TGTGCCAGCAGTTTCTCCTTCTATCAGCCCCAGCATTTT.

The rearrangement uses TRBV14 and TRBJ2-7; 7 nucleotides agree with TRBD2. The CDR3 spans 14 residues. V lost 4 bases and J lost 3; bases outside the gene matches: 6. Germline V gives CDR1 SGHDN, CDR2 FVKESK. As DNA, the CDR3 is TGTGCCAGCAGCCTCGGGGGGATGATCTACGAGCAGTACTTC. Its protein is CASSLGGMIYEQYF.

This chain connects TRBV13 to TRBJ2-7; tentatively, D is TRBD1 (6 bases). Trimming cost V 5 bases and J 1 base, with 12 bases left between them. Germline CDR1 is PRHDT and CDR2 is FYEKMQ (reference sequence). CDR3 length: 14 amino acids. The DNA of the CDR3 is TGTGCCAGCAGCGGGGGACACCTTTCCTACGAGCAGTACTTC. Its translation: CASSGGHLSYEQYF. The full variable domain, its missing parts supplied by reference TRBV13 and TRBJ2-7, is AAGVIQSPRHLIKEKRETATLKCYPIPRHDTVYWYQQGPGQDPQFLISFYEKMQSDKGSIPDRFSAQQFSDYHSELNMSSLELGDSALYFCASSGGHLSYEQYFGPGTRLTVT.

Here the CDR3 reads CASSYRTDVSNQPQHF. The CDR3 DNA is TGTGCCAGCAGTTACAGGACAGACGTAAGCAATCAGCCCCAGCATTTT. This chain connects TRBV6-6 to TRBJ1-5; tentative D call: TRBD1 (6 bases). This CDR3 has 16 amino acids. CDR1 is MNHNY, CDR2 SVGAGI, per germline (reference sequence). Deletions cut 2 bases from V and 1 base from J, with 12 bases between.

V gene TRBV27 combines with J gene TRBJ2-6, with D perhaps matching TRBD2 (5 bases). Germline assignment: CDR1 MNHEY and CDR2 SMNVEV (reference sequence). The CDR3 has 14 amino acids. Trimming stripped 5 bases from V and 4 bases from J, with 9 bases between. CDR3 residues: CASSPGGGANVLTF. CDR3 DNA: TGTGCCAGCAGTCCTGGAGGCGGGGCCAACGTCCTGACTTTC.

The CDR3 bases are TGCGCCAGCAGCTTGGACGGGAGCTCCTACGAGCAGTACTTC. Amino acids: CASSLDGSSYEQYF. V usage is TRBV5-1 and J usage is TRBJ2-7; TRBD2 might be the D (6 bases). Germline V gene lookup returns CDR1 SGHRS and CDR2 YFSETQ. V was trimmed by 0 bases and J by 0 bases, leaving 7 bases between them. CDR3 size: 14 residues.

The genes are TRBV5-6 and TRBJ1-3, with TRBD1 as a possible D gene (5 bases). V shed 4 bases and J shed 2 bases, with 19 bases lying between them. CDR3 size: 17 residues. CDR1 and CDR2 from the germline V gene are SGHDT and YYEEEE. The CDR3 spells CASSALTAGTAGNTIYF. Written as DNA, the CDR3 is TGTGCCAGCAGCGCACTAACCGCCGGGACGGCTGGAAACACCATATATTTT.

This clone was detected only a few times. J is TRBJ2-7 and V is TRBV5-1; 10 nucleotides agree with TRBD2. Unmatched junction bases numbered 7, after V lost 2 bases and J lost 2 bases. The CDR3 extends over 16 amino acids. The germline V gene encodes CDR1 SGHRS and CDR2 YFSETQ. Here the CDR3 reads CASSFGLAGDPYEQYF. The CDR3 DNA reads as TGCGCCAGCAGCTTCGGCCTAGCGGGGGATCCCTACGAGCAGTACTTC.

The CDR3 reads CASIPAYWSSYEQYF. The CDR3 bases are TGTGCCAGCATCCCGGCCTATTGGAGCTCCTACGAGCAGTACTTC. V is TRBV5-5 and J is TRBJ2-7, with D unresolved. Germline V gene lookup returns CDR1 SGHKS and CDR2 YYEKEE (reference sequence). Trimming removed 6 bases at V and 0 bases at J, with 16 bases between. The CDR3 is 15 residues long.

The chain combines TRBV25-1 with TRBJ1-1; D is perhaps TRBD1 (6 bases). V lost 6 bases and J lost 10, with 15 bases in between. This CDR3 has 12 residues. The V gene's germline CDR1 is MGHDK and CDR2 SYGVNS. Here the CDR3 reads CASSGGGARAFF. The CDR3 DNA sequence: TGTGCCAGCAGCGGAGGGGGGGCGCGAGCTTTCTTT.

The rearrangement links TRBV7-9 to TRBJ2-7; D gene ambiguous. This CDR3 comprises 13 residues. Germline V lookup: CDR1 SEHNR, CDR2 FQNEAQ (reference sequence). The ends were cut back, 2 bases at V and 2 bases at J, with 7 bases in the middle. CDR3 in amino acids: CASSLYQAYEQYF. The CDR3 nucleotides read TGTGCCAGCAGCTTATACCAAGCCTACGAGCAGTACTTC.

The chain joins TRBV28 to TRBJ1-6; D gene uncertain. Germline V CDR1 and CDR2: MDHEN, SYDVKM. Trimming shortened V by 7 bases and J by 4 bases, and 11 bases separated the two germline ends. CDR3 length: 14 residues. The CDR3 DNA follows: TGTGCCAGCAATTGGCAAATTTATAATTCACCCCTCCACTTT. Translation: CASNWQIYNSPLHF.

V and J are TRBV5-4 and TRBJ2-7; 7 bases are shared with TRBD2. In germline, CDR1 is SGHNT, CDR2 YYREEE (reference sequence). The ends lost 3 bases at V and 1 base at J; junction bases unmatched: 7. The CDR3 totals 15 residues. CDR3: CASSWGGTTSYEQYF. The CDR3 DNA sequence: TGTGCCAGCAGCTGGGGGGGGACGACATCCTACGAGCAGTACTTC.

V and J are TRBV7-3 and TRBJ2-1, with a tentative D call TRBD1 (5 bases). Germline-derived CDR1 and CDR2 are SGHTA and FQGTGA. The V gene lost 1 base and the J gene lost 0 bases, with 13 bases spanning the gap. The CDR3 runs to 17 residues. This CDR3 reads CASSLNGWGSSYNEQFF. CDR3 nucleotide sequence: TGTGCCAGCAGCTTAAACGGCTGGGGCAGCTCCTACAATGAGCAGTTCTTC.